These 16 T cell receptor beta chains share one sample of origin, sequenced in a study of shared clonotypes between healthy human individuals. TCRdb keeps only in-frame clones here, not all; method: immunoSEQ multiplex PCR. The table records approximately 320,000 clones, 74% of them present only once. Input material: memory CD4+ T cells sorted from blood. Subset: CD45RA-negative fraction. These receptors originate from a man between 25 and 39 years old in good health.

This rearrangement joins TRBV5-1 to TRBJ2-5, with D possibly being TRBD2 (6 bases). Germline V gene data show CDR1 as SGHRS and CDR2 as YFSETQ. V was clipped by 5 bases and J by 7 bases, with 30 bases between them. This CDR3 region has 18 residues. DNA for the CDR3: TGCGCCAGCAGTCCCCAAGGACTATCTGGGATGGCGGGGTGGACCCAGTACTTC. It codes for CASSPQGLSGMAGWTQYF.

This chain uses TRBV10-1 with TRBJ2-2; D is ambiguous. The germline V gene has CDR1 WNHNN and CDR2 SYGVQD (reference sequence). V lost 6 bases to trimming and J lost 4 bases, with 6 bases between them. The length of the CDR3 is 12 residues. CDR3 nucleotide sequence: TGCGCCAGCAGGGGGATCACCGGGGAGCTGTTTTTT. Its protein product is CASRGITGELFF.

CDR3 sequence: CASSQDTSGVRQETQYF. The CDR3 DNA reads as TGTGCCAGCAGCCAAGACACTAGCGGGGTACGCCAAGAGACCCAGTACTTC. The V gene is TRBV4-2, the J gene TRBJ2-5; 10 positions match TRBD2. This CDR3 spans 17 amino acids. The V segment lost 0 bases and the J segment 1 base; nucleotides outside the gene matches: 5. CDR1 is LGHNA and CDR2 is YNFKEQ in the germline V gene.

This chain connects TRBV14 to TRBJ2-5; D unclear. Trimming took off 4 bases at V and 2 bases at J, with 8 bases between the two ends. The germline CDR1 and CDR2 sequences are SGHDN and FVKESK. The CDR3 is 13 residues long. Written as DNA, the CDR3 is TGTGCCAGCAGCCGGGCCTCGCAAGAGACCCAGTACTTC. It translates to CASSRASQETQYF.

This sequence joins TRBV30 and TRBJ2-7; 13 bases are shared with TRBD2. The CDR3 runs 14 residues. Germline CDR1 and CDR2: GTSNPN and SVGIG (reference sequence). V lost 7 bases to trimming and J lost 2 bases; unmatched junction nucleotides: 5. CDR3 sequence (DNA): TGTGCCTCCTCCGGGACTAGCGGGGCCTACGAGCAGTACTTC. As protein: CASSGTSGAYEQYF.

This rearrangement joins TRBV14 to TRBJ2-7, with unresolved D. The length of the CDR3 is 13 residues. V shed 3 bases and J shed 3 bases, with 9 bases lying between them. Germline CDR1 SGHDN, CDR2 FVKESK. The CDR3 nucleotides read TGTGCCAGCAGCCACCAAACAGTCTACGAGCAGTACTTC. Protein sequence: CASSHQTVYEQYF.

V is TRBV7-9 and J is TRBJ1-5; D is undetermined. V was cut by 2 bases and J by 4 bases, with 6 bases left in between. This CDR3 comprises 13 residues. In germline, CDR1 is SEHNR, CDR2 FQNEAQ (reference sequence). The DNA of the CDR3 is TGTGCCAGCAGCTTAAGCATAAATCAGCCCCAGCATTTT. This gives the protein CASSLSINQPQHF.

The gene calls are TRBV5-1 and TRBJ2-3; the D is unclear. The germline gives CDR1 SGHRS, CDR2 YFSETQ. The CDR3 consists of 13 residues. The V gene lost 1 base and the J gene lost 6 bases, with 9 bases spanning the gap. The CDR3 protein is CASSLQVGDTQYF. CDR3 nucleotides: TGCGCCAGCAGCTTGCAGGTCGGTGATACGCAGTATTTT. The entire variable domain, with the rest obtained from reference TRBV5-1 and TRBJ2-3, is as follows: KAGVTQTPRYLIKTRGQQVTLSCSPISGHRSVSWYQQTPGQGLQFLFEYFSETQRNKGNFPGRFSGRQFSNSRSEMNVSTLELGDSALYLCASSLQVGDTQYFGPGTRLTVL.

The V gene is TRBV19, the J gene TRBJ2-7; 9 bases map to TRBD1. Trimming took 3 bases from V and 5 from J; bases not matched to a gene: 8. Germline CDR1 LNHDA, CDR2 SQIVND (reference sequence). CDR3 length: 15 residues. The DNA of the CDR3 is TGTGCCAGTAGTATTGGCCGGGACAGGGCCCACGAGCAGTACTTC. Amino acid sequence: CASSIGRDRAHEQYF.

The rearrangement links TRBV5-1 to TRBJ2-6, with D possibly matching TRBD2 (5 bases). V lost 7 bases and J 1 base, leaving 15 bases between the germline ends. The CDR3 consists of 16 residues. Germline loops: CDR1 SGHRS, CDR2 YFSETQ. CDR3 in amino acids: CASAFVASSGANVLTF. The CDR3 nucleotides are TGCGCCAGCGCTTTCGTAGCGTCTTCTGGGGCCAACGTCCTGACTTTC. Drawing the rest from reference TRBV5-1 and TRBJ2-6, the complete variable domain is KAGVTQTPRYLIKTRGQQVTLSCSPISGHRSVSWYQQTPGQGLQFLFEYFSETQRNKGNFPGRFSGRQFSNSRSEMNVSTLELGDSALYLCASAFVASSGANVLTFGAGSRLTVL.

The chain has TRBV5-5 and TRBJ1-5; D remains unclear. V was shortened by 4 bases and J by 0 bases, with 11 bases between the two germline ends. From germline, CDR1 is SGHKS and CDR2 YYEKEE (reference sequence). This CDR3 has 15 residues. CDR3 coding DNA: TGTGCCAGCAGCCCGGCGATTAATAGCAATCAGCCCCAGCATTTT. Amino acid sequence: CASSPAINSNQPQHF.

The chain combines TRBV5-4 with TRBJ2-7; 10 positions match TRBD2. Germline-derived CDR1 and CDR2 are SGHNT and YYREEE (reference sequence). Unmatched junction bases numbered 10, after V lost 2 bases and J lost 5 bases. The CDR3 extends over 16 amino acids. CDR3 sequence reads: CASSLGSGRFMDEQYF. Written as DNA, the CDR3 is TGTGCCAGCAGCTTAGGTAGCGGGAGGTTTATGGACGAGCAGTACTTC. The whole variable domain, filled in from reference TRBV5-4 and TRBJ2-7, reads ETGVTQSPTHLIKTRGQQVTLRCSSQSGHNTVSWYQQALGQGPQFIFQYYREEENGRGNFPPRFSGLQFPNYSSELNVNALELDDSALYLCASSLGSGRFMDEQYFGPGTRLTVT.

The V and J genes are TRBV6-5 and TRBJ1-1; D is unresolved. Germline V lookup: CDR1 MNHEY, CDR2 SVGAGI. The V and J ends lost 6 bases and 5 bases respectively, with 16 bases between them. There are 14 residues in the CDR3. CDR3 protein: CASSPTSTPTEAFF. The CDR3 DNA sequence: TGTGCCAGCAGCCCCACCTCTACCCCAACTGAAGCTTTCTTT.

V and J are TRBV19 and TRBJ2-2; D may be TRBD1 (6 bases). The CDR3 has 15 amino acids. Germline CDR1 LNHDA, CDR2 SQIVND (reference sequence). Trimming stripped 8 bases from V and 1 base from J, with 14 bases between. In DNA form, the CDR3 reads TGTGCCAGTGGAACATCGACAGGGAACACCGGGGAGCTGTTTTTT. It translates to CASGTSTGNTGELFF.

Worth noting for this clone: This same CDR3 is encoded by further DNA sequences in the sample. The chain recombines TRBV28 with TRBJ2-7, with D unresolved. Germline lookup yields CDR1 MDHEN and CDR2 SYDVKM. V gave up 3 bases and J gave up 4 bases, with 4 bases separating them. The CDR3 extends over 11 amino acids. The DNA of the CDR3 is TGTGCCAGCAGTTTTCGATACGAGCAGTACTTC. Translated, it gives CASSFRYEQYF.

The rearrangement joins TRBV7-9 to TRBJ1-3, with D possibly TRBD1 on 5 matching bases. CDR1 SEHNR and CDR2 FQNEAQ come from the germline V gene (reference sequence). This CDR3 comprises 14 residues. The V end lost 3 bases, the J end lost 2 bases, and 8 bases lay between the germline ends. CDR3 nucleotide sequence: TGTGCCAGCAGCTTCCCGGGGGCTGGAAACACCATATATTTT. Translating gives CASSFPGAGNTIYF.